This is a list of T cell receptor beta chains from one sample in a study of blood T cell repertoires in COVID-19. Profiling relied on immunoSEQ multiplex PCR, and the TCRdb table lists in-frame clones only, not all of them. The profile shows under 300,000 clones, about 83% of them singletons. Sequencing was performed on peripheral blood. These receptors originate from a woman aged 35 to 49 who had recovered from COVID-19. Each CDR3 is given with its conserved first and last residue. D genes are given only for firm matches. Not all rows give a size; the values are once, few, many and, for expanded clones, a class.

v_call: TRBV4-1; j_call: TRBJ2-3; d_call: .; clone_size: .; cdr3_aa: CASLGSPQVTDTQYF; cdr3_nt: TGCGCCAGCTTGGGCTCGCCTCAGGTCACAGATACGCAGTATTTT
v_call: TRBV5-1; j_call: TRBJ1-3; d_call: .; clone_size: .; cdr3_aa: CASSLLQGPGNTIYF; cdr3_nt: TGCGCCAGCAGCTTGCTGCAGGGCCCTGGAAACACCATATATTTT
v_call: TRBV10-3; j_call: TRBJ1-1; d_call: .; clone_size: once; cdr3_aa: CAISESGGINTEAFF; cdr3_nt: TGTGCCATCAGTGAGTCGGGAGGGATTAACACTGAAGCTTTCTTT
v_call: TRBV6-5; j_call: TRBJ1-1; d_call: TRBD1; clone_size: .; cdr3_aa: CASTPPGQANTEAFF; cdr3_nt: TGTGCCAGCACCCCCCCCGGACAGGCTAACACTGAAGCTTTCTTT
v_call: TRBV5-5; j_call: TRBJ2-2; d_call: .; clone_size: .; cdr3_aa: CASSLGRGQTNTGELFF; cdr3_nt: TGTGCCAGCAGCTTGGGGCGGGGTCAGACGAACACCGGGGAGCTGTTTTTT
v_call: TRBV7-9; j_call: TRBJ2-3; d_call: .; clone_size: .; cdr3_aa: CASSFLLDTQYF; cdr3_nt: TGTGCCAGCAGCTTCCTCCTGGATACGCAGTATTTT
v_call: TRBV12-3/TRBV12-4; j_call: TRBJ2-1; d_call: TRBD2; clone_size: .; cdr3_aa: CASRGAGGKFF; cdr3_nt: TGTGCCAGCAGGGGAGCGGGGGGAAAGTTCTTC
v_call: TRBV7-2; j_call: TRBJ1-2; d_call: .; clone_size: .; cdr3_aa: CASSLDVPSGYTF; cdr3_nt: TGTGCCAGCAGCTTAGACGTTCCGAGCGGCTACACCTTC
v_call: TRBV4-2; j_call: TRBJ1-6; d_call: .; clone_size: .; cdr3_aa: CASSQDPIGRGWVKSPLHF; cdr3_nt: TGTGCCAGCAGCCAAGACCCTATAGGAAGGGGGTGGGTGAAATCACCCCTCCACTTT
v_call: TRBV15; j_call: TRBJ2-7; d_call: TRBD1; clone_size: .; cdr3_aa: CATSRDRGPYEQYF; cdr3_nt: TGTGCCACCAGCAGGGACAGGGGGCCCTACGAGCAGTACTTC
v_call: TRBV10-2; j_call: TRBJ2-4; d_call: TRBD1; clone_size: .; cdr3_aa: CATQQRQGAKNIQYF; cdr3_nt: TGCGCCACCCAACAGAGACAGGGGGCCAAAAACATTCAGTACTTC
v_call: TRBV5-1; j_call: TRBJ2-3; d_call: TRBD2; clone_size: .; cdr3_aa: CASSLDGGSDTQYF; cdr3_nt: TGCGCCAGCAGCTTGGACGGGGGGTCGGATACGCAGTATTTT
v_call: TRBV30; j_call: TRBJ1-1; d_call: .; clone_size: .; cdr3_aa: CAWRVGETEAFF; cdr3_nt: TGTGCCTGGAGAGTGGGAGAGACTGAAGCTTTCTTT
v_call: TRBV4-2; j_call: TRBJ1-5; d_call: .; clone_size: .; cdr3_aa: CASSQNLDSYSNQPQHF; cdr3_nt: TGTGCCAGCAGCCAAAACCTCGACAGTTATAGCAATCAGCCCCAGCATTTT
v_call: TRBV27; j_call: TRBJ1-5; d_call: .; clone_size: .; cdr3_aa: CASSLCRPQHF; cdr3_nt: TGTGCCAGCAGTTTATGTAGGCCCCAGCATTTT
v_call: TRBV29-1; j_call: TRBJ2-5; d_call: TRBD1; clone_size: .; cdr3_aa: CSVEVSGGLGETQYF; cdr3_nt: TGCAGCGTTGAAGTGTCAGGGGGCTTAGGTGAGACCCAGTACTTC
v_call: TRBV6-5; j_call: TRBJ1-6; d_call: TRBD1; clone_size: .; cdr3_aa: CASFGRGNSPLHF; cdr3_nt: TGTGCCAGCTTCGGCAGGGGGAATTCACCCCTCCACTTT
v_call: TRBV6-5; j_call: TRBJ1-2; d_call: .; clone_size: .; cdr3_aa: CASRKDRTTNYGYTF; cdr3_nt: TGTGCCAGCAGGAAGGACAGAACCACTAACTATGGCTACACCTTC
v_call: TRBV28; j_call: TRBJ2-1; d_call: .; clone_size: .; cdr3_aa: CASRTGTNKREQFF; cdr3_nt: TGTGCCAGCAGAACCGGGACAAACAAACGTGAGCAGTTCTTC
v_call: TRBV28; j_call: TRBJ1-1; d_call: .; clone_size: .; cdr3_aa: CASSSPEGGLYAFF; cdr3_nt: TGTGCCAGCAGTTCCCCCGAGGGGGGGCTTTACGCTTTCTTT
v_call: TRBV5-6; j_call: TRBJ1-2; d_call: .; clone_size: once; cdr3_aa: CASSLDWGGVGGYTF; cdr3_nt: TGTGCCAGCAGCTTGGATTGGGGAGGGGTTGGTGGCTACACCTTC
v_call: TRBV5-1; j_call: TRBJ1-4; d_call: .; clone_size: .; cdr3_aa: CASSLTGATNEKLFF; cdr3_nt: TGCGCCAGCAGCCTAACAGGCGCAACTAATGAAAAACTGTTTTTT
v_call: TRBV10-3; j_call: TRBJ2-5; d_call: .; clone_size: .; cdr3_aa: CAISAGRQETQYF; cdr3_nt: TGTGCCATCAGTGCAGGCCGGCAAGAGACCCAGTACTTC
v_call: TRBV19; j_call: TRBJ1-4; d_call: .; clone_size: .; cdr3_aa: CASSVQGSEKLFF; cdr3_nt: TGTGCCAGTAGTGTACAGGGTTCCGAAAAACTGTTTTTT
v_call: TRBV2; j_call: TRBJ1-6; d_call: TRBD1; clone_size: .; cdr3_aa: CASTLGQGRNSPLHF; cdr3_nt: TGTGCCAGCACCCTTGGACAGGGGAGGAATTCACCCCTCCACTTT